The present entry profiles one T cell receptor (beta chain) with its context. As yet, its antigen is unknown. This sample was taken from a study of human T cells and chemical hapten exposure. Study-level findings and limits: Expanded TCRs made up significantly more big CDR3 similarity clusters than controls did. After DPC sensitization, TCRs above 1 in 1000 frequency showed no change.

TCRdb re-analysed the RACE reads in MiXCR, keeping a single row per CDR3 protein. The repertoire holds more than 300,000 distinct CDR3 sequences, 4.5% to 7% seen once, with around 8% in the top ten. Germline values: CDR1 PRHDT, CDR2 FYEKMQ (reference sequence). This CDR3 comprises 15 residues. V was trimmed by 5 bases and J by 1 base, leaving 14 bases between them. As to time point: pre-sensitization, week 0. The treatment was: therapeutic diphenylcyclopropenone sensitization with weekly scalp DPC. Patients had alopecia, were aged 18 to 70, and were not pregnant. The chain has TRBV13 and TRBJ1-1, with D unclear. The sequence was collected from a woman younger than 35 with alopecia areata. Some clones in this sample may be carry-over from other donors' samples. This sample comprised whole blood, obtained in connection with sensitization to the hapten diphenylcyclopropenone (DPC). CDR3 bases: TGTGCCAGCAGCCACGGGGAGTGGAGGAACACTGAAGCTTTCTTT. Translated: CASSHGEWRNTEAFF.